Sequencing of this T cell receptor (beta chain) was carried out in a study of blood T cell repertoires in COVID-19. Study-level information: Acute and convalescent COVID-19 samples came from the United States, Italy and Spain.

In the original workflow: Reference gene primers were amplified, and this amplification served to estimate nucleated cell counts. Libraries were prepared by immunoSEQ multiplex PCR; TCRdb keeps only in-frame clonotypes and omits some of them. V and J calls plus clone size are reproduced from that table; the DNA served to infer D and trimming. This table holds roughly 70,000 clones, approximately 90% found once. This clone was seen a few times. The sequence was collected from a middle-aged man with COVID-19, enrolled during active disease. Sequenced: peripheral blood.

The CDR3 nucleotides read TGTGCCAGCAGCTTGTCCGGAACAGTGAACACTGAAGCTTTCTTT. Protein sequence: CASSLSGTVNTEAFF. V is TRBV5-4 and J is TRBJ1-1; D gene ambiguous. Germline V lookup: CDR1 SGHNT, CDR2 YYREEE (reference sequence). The CDR3 runs to 15 residues. Trimming took off 1 base at V and 0 bases at J, with 10 bases between the two ends.